The 28 T cell receptor beta chains given below trace back to one sample, sequenced in a study of blood T cell repertoires in COVID-19. TCRdb's copy holds only in-frame clones and misses some; the assay was immunoSEQ multiplex PCR. The sample contains about 280,000 clones, roughly 85% of which appear only once. The specimen was peripheral blood. These receptor sequences come from a man aged 50-60 years with active or convalescent COVID-19.

The chain joins TRBV5-4 to TRBJ2-3; 11 positions agree with TRBD2. Germline CDR1 SGHNT, CDR2 YYREEE (reference sequence). This CDR3 spans 17 amino acids. The J segment lost 1 base and the V segment lost 4 bases, leaving 8 bases of the junction unmatched. Written as DNA, the CDR3 is TGTGCCAGCAGCCCATCCCCGGGACTAGCGGGCACAGATACGCAGTATTTT. This codes for CASSPSPGLAGTDTQYF.

The chain couples TRBV7-2 to TRBJ2-7; 7 bases fit TRBD2. The CDR3 has 15 residues. V was clipped by 5 bases and J by 2 bases; unmatched bases: 9. Germline V gene sequence: CDR1 SGHTA, CDR2 FQGNSA. This CDR3 is CASSLGAGAPYEQYF. The DNA for the CDR3 is TGTGCCAGCAGCCTAGGGGCGGGAGCCCCCTACGAGCAGTACTTC.

This clone was seen once. The chain employs TRBV15 and TRBJ2-3, with a tentative D call TRBD2 (6 bases). Germline CDR1 and CDR2: LNHNV and YYDKDF (reference sequence). V lost 5 bases, J lost 4 bases, and 13 bases lay in between. This CDR3 region has 14 residues. The CDR3 coding sequence is TGTGCCACCAGCTCACTAGCTCTTGCAGATACGCAGTATTTT. It encodes CATSSLALADTQYF.

This clone was seen repeatedly, ten times or more. The chain has TRBV30 and TRBJ1-2; TRBD1 might be the D (5 bases). This CDR3 is 13 amino acids long. The germline V gene has CDR1 GTSNPN and CDR2 SVGIG (reference sequence). V was trimmed by 4 bases and J by 4 bases, leaving 13 bases between them. The CDR3 nucleotides are TGTGCCTGGATAGCCGACAGTGCCTATGGCTACACCTTC. Translated, it gives CAWIADSAYGYTF.

This rearrangement joins TRBV2 to TRBJ1-4; possible D gene TRBD1, 6 bases. Germline CDR1 is SNHLY and CDR2 is FYNNEI. Trimming took off 6 bases at V and 2 bases at J, with 13 bases between the two ends. The CDR3 runs to 15 residues. CDR3 sequence reads: CASSPRGGTNEKLFF. The CDR3 nucleotides read TGTGCCAGCAGCCCGAGGGGGGGGACTAATGAAAAACTGTTTTTT.

The chain is built from TRBV5-1 and TRBJ1-3; D is ambiguous. The germline V gene has CDR1 SGHRS and CDR2 YFSETQ. This CDR3 is 15 amino acids long. The V end was cut by 1 base, the J end by 3 bases, with 11 bases between. The CDR3 is CASSLSGGDGNTIYF. CDR3 sequence (DNA): TGCGCCAGCAGCTTGAGTGGCGGGGATGGAAACACCATATATTTT.

This clone was counted between two and nine times. The chain is built from TRBV5-4 and TRBJ2-3; D not resolved. The CDR3 totals 14 residues. Trimming took off 2 bases at V and 3 bases at J, with 10 bases between the two ends. Germline-derived CDR1 and CDR2 are SGHNT and YYREEE (reference sequence). CDR3 nucleotides: TGTGCCAGCAGCTTTGATCTAGGAACAGATACGCAGTATTTT. Translated: CASSFDLGTDTQYF.

The chain joins TRBV29-1 to TRBJ2-5; D is possibly TRBD1 (6 bases). This CDR3 region has 12 residues. Trimming took off 3 bases at V and 6 bases at J, with 11 bases between the two ends. Per the germline V gene, CDR1 is SQVTM and CDR2 is ANQGSEA. In nucleotides, the CDR3 is TGCAGCGTTGACCGGCAGGGGAAGACCCAGTACTTC. Its translation: CSVDRQGKTQYF. The full variable domain, with the rest looked up from reference TRBV29-1 and TRBJ2-5, is SAVISQKPSRDICQRGTSLTIQCQVDSQVTMMFWYRQQPGQSLTLIATANQGSEATYESGFVIDKFPISRPNLTFSTLTVSNMSPEDSSIYLCSVDRQGKTQYFGPGTRLLVL.

The V call is TRBV18, the J call TRBJ2-1; D may be TRBD1 (6 bases). V was shortened by 4 bases and J by 4 bases, with 8 bases between the two germline ends. There are 13 residues in the CDR3. The germline V gene encodes CDR1 KGHSH and CDR2 LQKENI. The CDR3 loop reads CASSRGQYNEQFF. The CDR3 bases are TGTGCCAGCTCACGTGGACAGTACAATGAGCAGTTCTTC.

V is TRBV3-1 (or the pseudogene TRBV3-2) and J is TRBJ2-1, with D tentatively TRBD2 (5 bases). CDR3 size: 11 residues. With 6 bases removed from V and 7 bases from J, the gap between germline ends came to 7 bases. Germline CDR1 and CDR2: LGHDT and YNNKEL (reference sequence). DNA of the CDR3: TGTGCCAGCAGTCCGGGGAATGAGCAGTTCTTC. Translating it yields CASSPGNEQFF.

This rearrangement joins TRBV7-9 to TRBJ2-1, with a weak D call TRBD2 (5 bases). CDR1 and CDR2 (germline): SEHNR, FQNEAQ (reference sequence). Trimming removed 5 bases from V and 13 bases from J, with 15 bases in between. This CDR3 spans 12 amino acids. The CDR3 region is CASSPSSGGQFF. CDR3 bases: TGTGCCAGCAGCCCGAGTTCCGGAGGTCAGTTCTTC. Full variable domain (remainder filled in from reference TRBV7-9 and TRBJ2-1): DTGVSQNPRHKITKRGQNVTFRCDPISEHNRLYWYRQTLGQGPEFLTYFQNEAQLEKSRLLSDRFSAERPKGSFSTLEIQRTEQGDSAMYLCASSPSSGGQFFGPGTRLTVL.

The gene calls are TRBV18 and TRBJ2-1; D ambiguous. Germline CDR1 KGHSH, CDR2 LQKENI. Between the trimmed V and J ends, which lost 5 bases and 2 bases, there was a span of 13 bases. This CDR3 has 15 amino acids. CDR3 in amino acids: CASSVAGSPYNEQFF. DNA of the CDR3: TGTGCCAGCTCAGTAGCCGGTTCCCCCTACAATGAGCAGTTCTTC.

V is TRBV5-1 and J is TRBJ1-3, with a tentative D call TRBD1 (6 bases). This CDR3 is 20 amino acids long. Trimming pared 7 bases from V and 0 bases from J, leaving 29 bases between. Germline V gives CDR1 SGHRS, CDR2 YFSETQ. CDR3: CASSSAPGTPLVGSGNTIYF. For the CDR3, the DNA is TGCGCCAGCTCAAGTGCCCCCGGGACACCTTTAGTCGGCTCTGGAAACACCATATATTTT.

J is TRBJ1-3 and V is TRBV19, with 7 bases matching TRBD1. This CDR3 has 14 residues. Per the germline V gene, CDR1 is LNHDA and CDR2 is SQIVND (reference sequence). J was trimmed by 3 bases and V by 7 bases; bases with no gene match: 6. The chain's CDR3 is CASIARGYGNTIYF. The CDR3 bases are TGTGCCAGTATCGCCAGGGGGTATGGAAACACCATATATTTT. The whole variable domain, filled in from reference TRBV19 and TRBJ1-3, reads DGGITQSPKYLFRKEGQNVTLSCEQNLNHDAMYWYRQDPGQGLRLIYYSQIVNDFQKGDIAEGYSVSREKKESFPLTVTSAQKNPTAFYLCASIARGYGNTIYFGEGSWLTVV.

The genes are TRBV6-5 and TRBJ1-2; 10 bases agree with TRBD1. Germline V CDR1 and CDR2: MNHEY, SVGAGI. This CDR3 is 15 amino acids long. V lost 5 bases, J lost 4 bases, and 7 bases stayed unmatched. The CDR3 loop reads CASSKGDRGSYGYTF. For the CDR3, the DNA is TGTGCCAGCAGTAAGGGGGACAGGGGATCCTATGGCTACACCTTC.

J is TRBJ2-1 and V is TRBV7-3; D might be TRBD1 (6 bases). CDR1 is SGHTA and CDR2 is FQGTGA in the germline V gene. V gave up 3 bases and J gave up 4 bases, with 10 bases separating them. CDR3 length: 14 amino acids. The CDR3 coding sequence is TGTGCCAGCAGCTTCGACAGGTCGTACAATGAGCAGTTCTTC. Amino acids: CASSFDRSYNEQFF.

This chain connects TRBV10-2 to TRBJ1-5; 8 bases map to TRBD1. Germline-derived CDR1 and CDR2 are WSHSY and SAAADI. V was pared by 8 bases and J by 7 bases, with 10 bases of the junction left unmatched. The CDR3 has 14 residues. The chain's CDR3 is CASSTGEVWQPQHF. DNA of the CDR3: TGCGCCAGCTCGACAGGGGAAGTGTGGCAGCCCCAGCATTTT.

About this clone: One junction end disagrees with the germline gene, perhaps due to a read error. V and J are TRBV7-7 and TRBJ2-3, with D unresolved. Germline lookup yields CDR1 SSHAT and CDR2 FNYEAQ (reference sequence). The CDR3 is made up of 16 amino acids. In nucleotides, the CDR3 is TGTGCTAGCAGCCCGAAAGACCTCACGGCGGAAGATACGCAGTATTTT. This sequence encodes CASSPKDLTAEDTQYF.

The rearrangement uses TRBV28 and TRBJ1-2; no clear D gene. V lost 5 bases, J lost 5 bases, and 18 bases lay in between. The CDR3 extends over 15 amino acids. The V gene's germline CDR1 is MDHEN and CDR2 SYDVKM. DNA for the CDR3: TGTGCCAGCAGTCCCTCCCACAGCAGCCTTTATGGCTACACCTTC. Its protein product is CASSPSHSSLYGYTF.

V and J are TRBV18 and TRBJ2-1; TRBD2 matches 12 bases. Unmatched junction bases numbered 8, after V lost 8 bases and J lost 6 bases. Germline V gene sequence: CDR1 KGHSH, CDR2 LQKENI. The CDR3 loop spans 15 amino acids. CDR3 coding DNA: TGTGCCAGCAAAGAGGGACTAGCGGGCCCCAATGAGCAGTTCTTC. Translating it yields CASKEGLAGPNEQFF.

There are a few counts of this clone. The rearrangement joins TRBV2 to TRBJ2-6; the D gene is possibly TRBD2 (5 bases). This CDR3 region has 19 residues. Between the trimmed V and J ends, which lost 2 bases and 3 bases, there was a span of 20 bases. Germline values: CDR1 SNHLY, CDR2 FYNNEI. CDR3 sequence reads: CASSETTPYERFGANVLTF. CDR3 nucleotides: TGTGCCAGCAGTGAAACGACCCCGTACGAGCGGTTTGGGGCCAACGTCCTGACTTTC.

The CDR3 region is CASSTEQNIQYF. In nucleotides, the CDR3 is TGCGCCAGCAGCACTGAACAAAACATTCAGTACTTC. The chain uses TRBV5-1 and TRBJ2-4; D is unclear. CDR1 is SGHRS, CDR2 YFSETQ, per germline. V shed 4 bases and J shed 5 bases, with 7 bases lying between them. The CDR3 is made up of 12 amino acids.

In this sample, this clone turned up a few times. This rearrangement joins TRBV5-4 to TRBJ2-1, with D possibly matching TRBD1 (6 bases). The CDR3 length is 13 residues. Trimming left V 3 bases short and J 10 bases short, with 14 bases between. Germline CDR1 is SGHNT and CDR2 is YYREEE (reference sequence). The CDR3 sequence: CASSWDTLGEQFF. DNA of the CDR3: TGTGCCAGCAGCTGGGACACACTTGGAGAGCAGTTCTTC.

The V call is TRBV13, the J call TRBJ2-1; no clear D gene. Germline V lookup: CDR1 PRHDT, CDR2 FYEKMQ (reference sequence). The CDR3 runs 14 residues. V was trimmed by 5 bases and J by 7 bases, leaving 15 bases between them. The CDR3 coding sequence is TGTGCCAGCAGCCCGCCCGAGTCGAATAATGAGCAGTTCTTC. Its translation is CASSPPESNNEQFF.

The chain uses TRBV7-2 and TRBJ1-3; D is uncertain. The CDR3 sequence is 14 residues long. Germline CDR1 and CDR2: SGHTA and FQGNSA. Trimming cost V 0 bases and J 5 bases, with 8 bases left between them. The CDR3 loop reads CASSLAPQRNTIYF. The CDR3 bases are TGTGCCAGCAGCTTAGCTCCTCAGAGAAACACCATATATTTT.

Here the CDR3 reads CASSSGTGSPDTQYF. CDR3 DNA: TGTGCCAGCAGCTCCGGGACAGGGTCCCCAGATACGCAGTATTTT. The chain uses TRBV5-8 and TRBJ2-3; TRBD1 agrees at 9 bases. Germline CDR1 SGHTS, CDR2 YDEGEE. V dropped 3 bases and J dropped 4; count of bases not matched to a gene: 6. This CDR3 region has 15 residues.

The CDR3 DNA reads as TGTGCCAGCTCACCTGAAGCAGGGACTGAAGCTTTCTTT. Its protein product is CASSPEAGTEAFF. The chain combines TRBV18 with TRBJ1-1; a weak D match, TRBD1 (5 bases). Germline lookup yields CDR1 KGHSH and CDR2 LQKENI. V lost 3 bases and J 5 bases, leaving 10 bases between the germline ends. The CDR3 spans 13 residues.

V is TRBV4-2 and J is TRBJ2-7, with 7 bases identical to TRBD2. Losses at the gene ends were 4 bases for V and 6 bases for J; bases not matched to a gene: 9. The CDR3 has 14 residues. Germline-derived CDR1 and CDR2 are LGHNA and YNFKEQ. The CDR3 DNA follows: TGTGCCAGCAGCCGTGGCGGGAGTCCCCTCGAGCAGTACTTC. Its translation: CASSRGGSPLEQYF.